Following are 2 T cell receptor beta chains from one sample sequenced in a study of cytomegalovirus exposure and HLA in healthy donors. Data came from immunoSEQ multiplex PCR; TCRdb stores just in-frame clones and leaves some out. The sample comprises over 200,000 clones, 90% of which are singletons, and roughly 0.38% rests with the top ten. The sample comprised PBMCs. The source is a woman between 18 and 29 years old in good health and CMV-seronegative.

V and J are TRBV6-1 and TRBJ2-5; 7 bases match TRBD1. The V gene end was trimmed by 3 bases and the J gene end by 4 bases; junction bases not matched to a gene: 8. The CDR3 has 15 residues. Germline V gene lookup returns CDR1 MNHNS and CDR2 SASEGT. CDR3 bases: TGTGCCAGCAGTGAGGCTCGGACAGGTAGAGAGACCCAGTACTTC. Translated: CASSEARTGRETQYF.

The chain carries TRBV7-6 and TRBJ2-1; D perhaps matches TRBD2 (5 bases). V lost 5 bases and J 7 bases, leaving 9 bases between the germline ends. Germline lookup yields CDR1 SGHVS and CDR2 FNYEAQ. The CDR3 runs to 12 residues. In DNA form, the CDR3 reads TGTGCCAGCAGCCTCCGGGGTAATGAGCAGTTCTTC. This encodes CASSLRGNEQFF. The whole variable domain, remainder taken from reference TRBV7-6 and TRBJ2-1, is GAGVSQSPRYKVTKRGQDVALRCDPISGHVSLYWYRQALGQGPEFLTYFNYEAQQDKSGLPNDRFSAERPEGSISTLTIQRTEQRDSAMYRCASSLRGNEQFFGPGTRLTVL.